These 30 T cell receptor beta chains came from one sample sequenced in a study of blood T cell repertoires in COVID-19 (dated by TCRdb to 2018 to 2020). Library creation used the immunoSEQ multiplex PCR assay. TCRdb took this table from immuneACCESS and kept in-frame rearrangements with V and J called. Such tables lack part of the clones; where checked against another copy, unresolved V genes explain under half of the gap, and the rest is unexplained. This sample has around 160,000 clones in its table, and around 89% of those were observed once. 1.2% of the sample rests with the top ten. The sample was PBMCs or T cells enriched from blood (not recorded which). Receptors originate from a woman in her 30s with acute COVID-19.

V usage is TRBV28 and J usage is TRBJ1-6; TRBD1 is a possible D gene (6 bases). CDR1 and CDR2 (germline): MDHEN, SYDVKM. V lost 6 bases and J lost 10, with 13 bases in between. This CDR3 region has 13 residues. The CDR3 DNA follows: TGTGCCAGCAGATCTAACAGGGCCTCACCCCTCCACTTT. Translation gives CASRSNRASPLHF.

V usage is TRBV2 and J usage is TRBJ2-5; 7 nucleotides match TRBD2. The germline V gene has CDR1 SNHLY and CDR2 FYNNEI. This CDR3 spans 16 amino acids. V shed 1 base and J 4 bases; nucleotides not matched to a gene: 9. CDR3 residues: CASSEGLGGIGETQYF. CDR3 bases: TGTGCCAGCAGTGAAGGGTTGGGGGGGATAGGAGAGACCCAGTACTTC.

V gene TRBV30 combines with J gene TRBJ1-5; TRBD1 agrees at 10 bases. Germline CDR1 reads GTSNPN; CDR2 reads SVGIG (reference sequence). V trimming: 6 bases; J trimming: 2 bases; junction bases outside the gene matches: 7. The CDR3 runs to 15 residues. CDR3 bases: TGTGCCTGCAGAGAGACAGGGGGCGGCAATCAGCCCCAGCATTTT. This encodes CACRETGGGNQPQHF.

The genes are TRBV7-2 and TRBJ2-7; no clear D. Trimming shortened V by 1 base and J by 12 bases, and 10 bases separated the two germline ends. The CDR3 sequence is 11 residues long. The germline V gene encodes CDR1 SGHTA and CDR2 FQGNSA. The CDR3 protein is CASSLVRSMYF. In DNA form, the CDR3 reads TGTGCCAGCAGCTTAGTTCGGTCTATGTACTTC.

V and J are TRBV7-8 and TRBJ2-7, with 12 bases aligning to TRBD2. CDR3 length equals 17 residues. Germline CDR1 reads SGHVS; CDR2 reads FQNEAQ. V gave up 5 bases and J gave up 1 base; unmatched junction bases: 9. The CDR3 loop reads CASSRAASGRGSYEQYF. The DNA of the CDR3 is TGTGCCAGCAGCCGAGCCGCTAGCGGGAGGGGGTCCTACGAGCAGTACTTC.

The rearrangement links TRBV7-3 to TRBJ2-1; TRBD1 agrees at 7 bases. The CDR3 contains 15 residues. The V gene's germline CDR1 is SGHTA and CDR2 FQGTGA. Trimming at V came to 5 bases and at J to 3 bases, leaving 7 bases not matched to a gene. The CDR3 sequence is CASSVRDSIYNEQFF. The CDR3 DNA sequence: TGTGCCAGCAGCGTCCGGGACAGTATCTACAATGAGCAGTTCTTC.

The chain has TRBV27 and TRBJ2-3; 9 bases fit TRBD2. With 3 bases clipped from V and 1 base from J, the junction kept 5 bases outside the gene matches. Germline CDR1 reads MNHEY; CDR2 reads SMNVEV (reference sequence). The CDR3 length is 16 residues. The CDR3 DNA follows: TGTGCCAGCAGTTTCTGGCTAGCGGGGCGCACAGATACGCAGTATTTT. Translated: CASSFWLAGRTDTQYF.

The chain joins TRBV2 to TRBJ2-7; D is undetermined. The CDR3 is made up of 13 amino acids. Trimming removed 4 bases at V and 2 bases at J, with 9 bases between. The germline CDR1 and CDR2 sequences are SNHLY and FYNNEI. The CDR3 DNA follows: TGTGCCAGCAGTGTAAACACCCCCTACGAGCAGTACTTC. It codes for CASSVNTPYEQYF. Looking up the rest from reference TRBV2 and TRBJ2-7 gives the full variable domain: EPEVTQTPSHQVTQMGQEVILRCVPISNHLYFYWYRQILGQKVEFLVSFYNNEISEKSEIFDDQFSVERPDGSNFTLKIRSTKLEDSAMYFCASSVNTPYEQYFGPGTRLTVT.

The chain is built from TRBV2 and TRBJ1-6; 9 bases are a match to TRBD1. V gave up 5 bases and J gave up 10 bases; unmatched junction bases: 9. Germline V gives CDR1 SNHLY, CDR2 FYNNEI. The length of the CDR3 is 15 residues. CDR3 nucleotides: TGTGCCAGCAGTCCACAGGGGGCGCGGGCCTCACCCCTCCACTTT. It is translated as CASSPQGARASPLHF.

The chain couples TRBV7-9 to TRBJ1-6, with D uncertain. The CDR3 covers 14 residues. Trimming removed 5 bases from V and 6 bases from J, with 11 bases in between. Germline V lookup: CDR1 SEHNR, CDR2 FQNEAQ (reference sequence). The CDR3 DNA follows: TGTGCCAGCAGCCGCGGAGAGTTTAATTCACCCCTCCACTTT. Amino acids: CASSRGEFNSPLHF.

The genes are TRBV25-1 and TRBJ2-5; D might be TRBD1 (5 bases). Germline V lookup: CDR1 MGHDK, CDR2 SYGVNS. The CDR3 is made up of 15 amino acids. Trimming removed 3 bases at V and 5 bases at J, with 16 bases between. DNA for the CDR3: TGTGCCAGCAGTGATGACAGAGGTCCAGGGGAGACCCAGTACTTC. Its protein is CASSDDRGPGETQYF.

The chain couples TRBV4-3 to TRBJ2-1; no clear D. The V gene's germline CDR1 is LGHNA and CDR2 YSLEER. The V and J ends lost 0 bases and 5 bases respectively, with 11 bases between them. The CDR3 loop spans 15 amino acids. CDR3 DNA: TGCGCCAGCAGCCAAGATGGTACAGTTAACAATGAGCAGTTCTTC. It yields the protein CASSQDGTVNNEQFF.

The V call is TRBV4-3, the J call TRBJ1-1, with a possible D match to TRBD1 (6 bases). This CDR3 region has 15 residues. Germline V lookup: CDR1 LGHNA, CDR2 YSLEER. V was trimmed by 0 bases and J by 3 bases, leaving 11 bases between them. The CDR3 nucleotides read TGCGCCAGCAGCCAAGAATCCAGGGGATACACTGAAGCTTTCTTT. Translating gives CASSQESRGYTEAFF.

In nucleotides, the CDR3 is TGTGCCTGGAGGGTCCAGGGGGCTTACTATGGCTACACCTTC. It translates to CAWRVQGAYYGYTF. The chain uses TRBV30 and TRBJ1-2; 8 bases line up with TRBD1. CDR3 size: 14 residues. Germline CDR1 and CDR2: GTSNPN and SVGIG (reference sequence). Germline trimming cut 3 bases from V and 3 bases from J; bases unmatched to any gene: 6.

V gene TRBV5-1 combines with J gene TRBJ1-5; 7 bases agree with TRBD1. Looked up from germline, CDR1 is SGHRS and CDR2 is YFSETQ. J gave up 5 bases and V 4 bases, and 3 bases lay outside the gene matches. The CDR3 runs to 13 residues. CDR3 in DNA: TGCGCCAGCAGCAAAGACAGGGATCAGCCCCAGCATTTT. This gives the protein CASSKDRDQPQHF. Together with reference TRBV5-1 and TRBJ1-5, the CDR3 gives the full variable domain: KAGVTQTPRYLIKTRGQQVTLSCSPISGHRSVSWYQQTPGQGLQFLFEYFSETQRNKGNFPGRFSGRQFSNSRSEMNVSTLELGDSALYLCASSKDRDQPQHFGDGTRLSIL.

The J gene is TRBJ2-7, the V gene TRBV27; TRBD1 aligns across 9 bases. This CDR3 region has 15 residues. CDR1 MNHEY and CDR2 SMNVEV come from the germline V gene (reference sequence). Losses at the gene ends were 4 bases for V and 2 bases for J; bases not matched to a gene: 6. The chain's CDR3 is CASSSGTGRTYEQYF. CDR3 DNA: TGTGCCAGCAGTTCCGGGACAGGGAGGACCTACGAGCAGTACTTC.

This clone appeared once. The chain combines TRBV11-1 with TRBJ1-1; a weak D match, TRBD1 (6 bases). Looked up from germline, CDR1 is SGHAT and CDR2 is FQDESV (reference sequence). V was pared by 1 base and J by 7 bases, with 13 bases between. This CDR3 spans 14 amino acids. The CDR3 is CASSLENQGIEAFF. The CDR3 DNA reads TGTGCCAGCAGCTTAGAGAATCAGGGGATTGAAGCTTTCTTT.

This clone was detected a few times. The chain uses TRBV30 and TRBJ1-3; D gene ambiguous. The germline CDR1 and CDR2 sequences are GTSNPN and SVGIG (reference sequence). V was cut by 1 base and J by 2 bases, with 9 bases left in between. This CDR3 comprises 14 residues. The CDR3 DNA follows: TGTGCCTGGAGTGGCGGCCTGACTGGAAACACCATATATTTT. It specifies CAWSGGLTGNTIYF.

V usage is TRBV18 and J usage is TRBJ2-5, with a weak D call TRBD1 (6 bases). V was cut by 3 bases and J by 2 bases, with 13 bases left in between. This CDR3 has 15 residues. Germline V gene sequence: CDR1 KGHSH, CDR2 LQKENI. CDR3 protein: CASSPGLGGQETQYF. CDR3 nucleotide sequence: TGTGCCAGCTCACCGGGCCTAGGGGGTCAAGAGACCCAGTACTTC.

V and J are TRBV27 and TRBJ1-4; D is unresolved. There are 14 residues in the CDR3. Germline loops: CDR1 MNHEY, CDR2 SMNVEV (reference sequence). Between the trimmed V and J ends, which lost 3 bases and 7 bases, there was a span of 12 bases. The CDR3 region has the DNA TGTGCCAGCAGTTTTTCGGGGAGCGGTGAAAAACTGTTTTTT. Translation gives CASSFSGSGEKLFF.

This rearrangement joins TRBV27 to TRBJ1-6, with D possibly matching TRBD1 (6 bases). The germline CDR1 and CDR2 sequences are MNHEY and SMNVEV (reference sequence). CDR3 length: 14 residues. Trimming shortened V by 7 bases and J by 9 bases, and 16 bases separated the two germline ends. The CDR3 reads CASIPTGSGSPLHF. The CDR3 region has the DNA TGTGCCAGCATTCCGACAGGCAGTGGTTCACCCCTCCACTTT.

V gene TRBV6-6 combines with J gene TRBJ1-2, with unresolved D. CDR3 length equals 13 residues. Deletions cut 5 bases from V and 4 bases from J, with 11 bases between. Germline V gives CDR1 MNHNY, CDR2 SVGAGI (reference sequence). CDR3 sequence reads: CASSPDISYGYTF. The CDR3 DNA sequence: TGTGCCAGCAGTCCCGACATATCCTATGGCTACACCTTC.

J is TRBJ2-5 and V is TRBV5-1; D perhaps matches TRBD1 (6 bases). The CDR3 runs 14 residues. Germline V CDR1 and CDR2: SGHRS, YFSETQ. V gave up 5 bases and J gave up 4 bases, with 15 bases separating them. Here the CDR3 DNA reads TGCGCCAGCAGTTCTTTAACAGGGATAGAGACCCAGTACTTC. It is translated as CASSSLTGIETQYF.

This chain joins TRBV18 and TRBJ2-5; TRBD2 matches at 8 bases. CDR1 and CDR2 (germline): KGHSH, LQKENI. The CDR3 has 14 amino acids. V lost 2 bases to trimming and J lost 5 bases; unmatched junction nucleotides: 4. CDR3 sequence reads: CASSPAGGEETQYF. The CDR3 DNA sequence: TGTGCCAGCTCACCAGCGGGGGGTGAGGAGACCCAGTACTTC.

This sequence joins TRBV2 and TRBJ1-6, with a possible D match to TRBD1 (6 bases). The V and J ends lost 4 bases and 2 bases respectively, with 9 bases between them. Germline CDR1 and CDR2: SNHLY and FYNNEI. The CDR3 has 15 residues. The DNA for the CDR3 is TGTGCCAGCAGTGGTAACAGGGCCTATAATTCACCCCTCCACTTT. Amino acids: CASSGNRAYNSPLHF.

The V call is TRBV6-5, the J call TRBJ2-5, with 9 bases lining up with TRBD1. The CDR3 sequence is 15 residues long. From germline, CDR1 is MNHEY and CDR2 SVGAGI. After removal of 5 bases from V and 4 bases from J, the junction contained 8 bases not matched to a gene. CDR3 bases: TGTGCCAGCAGTACCGGGACAGGGAATCCAGAGACCCAGTACTTC. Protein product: CASSTGTGNPETQYF.

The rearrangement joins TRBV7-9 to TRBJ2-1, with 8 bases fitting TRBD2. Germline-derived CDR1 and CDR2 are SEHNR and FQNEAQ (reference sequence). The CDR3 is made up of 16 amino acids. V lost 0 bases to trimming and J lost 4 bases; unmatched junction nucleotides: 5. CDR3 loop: CASSLALSGEYNEQFF. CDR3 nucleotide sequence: TGTGCCAGCAGCTTAGCCCTTAGCGGGGAGTACAATGAGCAGTTCTTC.

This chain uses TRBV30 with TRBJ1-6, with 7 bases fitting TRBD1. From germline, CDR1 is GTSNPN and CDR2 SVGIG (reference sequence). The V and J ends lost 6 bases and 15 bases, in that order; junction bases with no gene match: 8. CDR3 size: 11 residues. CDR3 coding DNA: TGTGCCTGCGTCGCAGGGGGTCGCCTCCACTTT. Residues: CACVAGGRLHF.

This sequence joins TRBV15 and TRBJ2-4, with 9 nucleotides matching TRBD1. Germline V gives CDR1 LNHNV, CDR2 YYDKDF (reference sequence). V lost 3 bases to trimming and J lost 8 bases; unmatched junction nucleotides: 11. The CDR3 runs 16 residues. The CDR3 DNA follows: TGTGCCACCAGCAGCCGCGGGACAGGGCAAGGCGACATTCAGTACTTC. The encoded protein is CATSSRGTGQGDIQYF. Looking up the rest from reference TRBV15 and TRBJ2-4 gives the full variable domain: DAMVIQNPRYQVTQFGKPVTLSCSQTLNHNVMYWYQQKSSQAPKLLFHYYDKDFNNEADTPDNFQSRRPNTSFCFLDIRSPGLGDTAMYLCATSSRGTGQGDIQYFGAGTRLSVL.

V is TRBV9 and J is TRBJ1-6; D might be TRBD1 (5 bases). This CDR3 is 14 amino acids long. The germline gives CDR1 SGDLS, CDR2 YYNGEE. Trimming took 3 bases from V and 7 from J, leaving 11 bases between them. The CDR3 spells CASSGGAGNSPLHF. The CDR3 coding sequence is TGTGCCAGCAGCGGTGGGGCAGGGAATTCACCCCTCCACTTT.